This T cell receptor beta chain originates from a study of blood T cell repertoires in COVID-19. A single count supports this clone. Produced via immunoSEQ multiplex PCR; TCRdb's table is partial and in-frame only. The sample shows hundreds of thousands of clones, around 87% of them seen only once. Cohort allocation depended upon clinical history that participants reported. J gave up 6 bases and V 5 bases, and 6 bases lay outside the gene matches. CDR1 and CDR2 from the germline V gene are SEHNR and FQNEAQ (reference sequence). The CDR3 extends over 14 amino acids. Sequencing was performed on PBMCs or T cells enriched from blood (not recorded which). The V gene is TRBV7-9, the J gene TRBJ1-5, with 8 bases fitting TRBD1. This TCR was sampled from a man between 18 and 29 years old who had recovered from COVID-19. Here the CDR3 DNA reads TGTGCCAGCAGCCTCACCGACAGGGGTCAGCCCCAGCATTTT. Translated: CASSLTDRGQPQHF.